Below, one T cell receptor (beta chain) is given with its context. Its target is unknown. TCRdb's table, derived via immunoSEQ multiplex PCR, lists solely in-frame clones and lacks some. The profile shows some 130,000 clones, about 91% of them singletons. Germline V CDR1 and CDR2: KGHDR, SFDVKD. The CDR3 spans 15 residues. Trimming took off 0 bases at V and 7 bases at J, with 12 bases between the two ends. The data originate from a study of T cell responses to AZD1222 COVID-19 vaccine. Whole-study findings and limits: Spike-specific TCR depth and breadth grew after two AZD1222 doses.

The chain links TRBV24-1 to TRBJ2-1; no firm D call. The TCR sequence derives from an adult in good health. Here the sequenced sample was peripheral blood, taken on day 0 of AZD1222 vaccination. The CDR3 region has the DNA TGTGCCACCAGTGATTTGGAGGCGAGCCGAAATGAGCAGTTCTTC. This codes for CATSDLEASRNEQFF.